This passage covers 19 T cell receptor beta chains from one sample sequenced in a study of T cell responses to AZD1222 COVID-19 vaccine. Profiled with immunoSEQ multiplex PCR; TCRdb holds only in-frame clones, not every one. The sample yields 150,000 to 200,000 clones, roughly 88% seen once. Sequences were derived from peripheral blood, sampled on day 0 of AZD1222 vaccination. These receptors were obtained from an adult in good health.

This rearrangement joins TRBV7-3 to TRBJ2-1; 13 bases agree with TRBD2. Germline V CDR1 and CDR2: SGHTA, FQGTGA. The CDR3 is 17 residues long. V shed 4 bases and J 8 bases; nucleotides not matched to a gene: 11. CDR3 in DNA: TGTGCCAGCAGCTCCGGACTAGCGGGGGTCTCCGGGCATGAGCAGTTCTTC. Translating it yields CASSSGLAGVSGHEQFF.

This clone showed up just once. The chain joins TRBV9 to TRBJ1-2; TRBD1 aligns across 7 bases. The CDR3 is 15 amino acids. Germline values: CDR1 SGDLS, CDR2 YYNGEE. V dropped 4 bases and J dropped 3; count of bases not matched to a gene: 9. CDR3 sequence (DNA): TGTGCCAGCAGCACCGACGGGGACAGCTACTATGGCTACACCTTC. Amino acid sequence: CASSTDGDSYYGYTF.

This chain links TRBV7-2 with TRBJ1-6; tentative D call: TRBD1 (5 bases). This CDR3 contains 14 residues. Germline-derived CDR1 and CDR2 are SGHTA and FQGNSA. The V and J ends lost 9 bases and 3 bases respectively, with 12 bases between them. The CDR3 DNA sequence: TGTGCCAGTGTGCAGGGCTTCTATAATTCACCCCTCCACTTT. Translating gives CASVQGFYNSPLHF.

The rearrangement links TRBV2 to TRBJ1-5; D is uncertain. Germline loops: CDR1 SNHLY, CDR2 FYNNEI. The CDR3 runs 15 residues. Trimming took 1 base from V and 0 from J, leaving 7 bases between them. This chain's CDR3 is CASSEGGRSNQPQHF. Written as DNA, the CDR3 is TGTGCCAGCAGTGAAGGAGGGCGTAGCAATCAGCCCCAGCATTTT.

The V call is TRBV7-6, the J call TRBJ2-5, with a possible D match to TRBD1 (6 bases). Germline CDR1 reads SGHVS; CDR2 reads FNYEAQ. Deletions cut 1 base from V and 6 bases from J, with 12 bases between. The CDR3 covers 14 residues. The CDR3 loop is CASSLGGGVKTQYF. CDR3 DNA: TGTGCCAGCAGCTTAGGAGGGGGAGTAAAGACCCAGTACTTC.

The V call is TRBV18, the J call TRBJ2-5; unclear D gene. The CDR3 totals 14 residues. In germline, CDR1 is KGHSH, CDR2 LQKENI. Trimming took 6 bases from V and 3 from J, leaving 14 bases between them. CDR3 residues: CASSREARKETQYF. CDR3 coding DNA: TGTGCCAGCTCCCGCGAGGCTAGAAAAGAGACCCAGTACTTC.

The sample holds a few counts of this clone. The V call is TRBV6-6, the J call TRBJ2-7; perhaps TRBD2 as D (6 bases). The V gene's germline CDR1 is MNHNY and CDR2 SVGAGI (reference sequence). This CDR3 comprises 11 residues. Trimming cost V 10 bases and J 6 bases, with 13 bases left between them. The CDR3 sequence: CATGVGVEQYF. The CDR3 region has the DNA TGTGCCACGGGAGTGGGAGTCGAGCAGTACTTC.

CDR3 loop: CASREGPANTGELFF. CDR3 in DNA: TGCGCCAGCAGGGAAGGACCCGCGAACACCGGGGAGCTGTTTTTT. This sequence joins TRBV4-3 and TRBJ2-2; no clear D. The V end lost 6 bases, the J end lost 0 bases, and 11 bases lay between the germline ends. There are 15 residues in the CDR3. Germline V gene data show CDR1 as LGHNA and CDR2 as YSLEER.

The chain uses TRBV15 and TRBJ1-1; D is ambiguous. CDR1 is LNHNV and CDR2 is YYDKDF in the germline V gene (reference sequence). Trimming took 1 base from V and 3 from J, leaving 9 bases between them. The CDR3 is made up of 14 amino acids. The CDR3 is CATSRGEFDTEAFF. CDR3 coding DNA: TGTGCCACCAGCAGAGGGGAATTTGACACTGAAGCTTTCTTT. Looking up the rest from reference TRBV15 and TRBJ1-1 gives the full variable domain: DAMVIQNPRYQVTQFGKPVTLSCSQTLNHNVMYWYQQKSSQAPKLLFHYYDKDFNNEADTPDNFQSRRPNTSFCFLDIRSPGLGDTAMYLCATSRGEFDTEAFFGQGTRLTVV.

The CDR3 DNA is TGTGCCAGTCAGACTAGCGGCAAATACAATGAGCAGTTCTTC. Its protein is CASQTSGKYNEQFF. The chain joins TRBV19 to TRBJ2-1; 9 bases are a match to TRBD2. Germline lookup yields CDR1 LNHDA and CDR2 SQIVND (reference sequence). The CDR3 totals 14 residues. J lost 4 bases, V lost 8 bases, and 6 bases had no gene match.

The chain is built from TRBV27 and TRBJ2-3, with 7 bases fitting TRBD2. From germline, CDR1 is MNHEY and CDR2 SMNVEV (reference sequence). With V trimmed by 8 bases and J by 3 bases, 8 bases remained unmatched. The CDR3 is 14 amino acids. CDR3 bases: TGTGCCAGCCGTGATTGGGGGGGTACAGATACGCAGTATTTT. This translates into CASRDWGGTDTQYF.

This chain links TRBV5-6 with TRBJ2-1; 7 bases fit TRBD1. The CDR3 is made up of 15 amino acids. The trim removed 4 bases at V and 5 bases at J, leaving 9 bases unmatched. Looked up from germline, CDR1 is SGHDT and CDR2 is YYEEEE. CDR3 in amino acids: CASSPTGQPHNEQFF. In DNA form, the CDR3 reads TGTGCCAGCAGCCCAACGGGACAGCCCCACAATGAGCAGTTCTTC.

The chain has TRBV7-9 and TRBJ1-2; D remains ambiguous. This CDR3 is 13 amino acids long. The V gene's germline CDR1 is SEHNR and CDR2 FQNEAQ (reference sequence). The V end lost 2 bases, the J end lost 6 bases, and 10 bases lay between the germline ends. Here the CDR3 reads CASSLIGEHGYTF. The CDR3 nucleotides are TGTGCCAGCAGCTTAATCGGGGAGCATGGCTACACCTTC.

This chain connects TRBV2 to TRBJ2-5; no clear D. V was trimmed by 8 bases and J by 2 bases, leaving 12 bases between them. Germline V CDR1 and CDR2: SNHLY, FYNNEI. The length of the CDR3 is 13 residues. In DNA, the CDR3 is TGTGCCAGCCGGCAGGATGTACAAGAGACCCAGTACTTC. This encodes CASRQDVQETQYF.

The rearrangement links TRBV2 to TRBJ2-7, with D possibly being TRBD2 (7 bases). The V end was cut by 0 bases, the J end by 2 bases, with 11 bases between. The germline gives CDR1 SNHLY, CDR2 FYNNEI. This CDR3 has 15 amino acids. Here the CDR3 DNA reads TGTGCCAGCAGTGAAGCGCGGGGGCCCCCCTACGAGCAGTACTTC. Amino acid sequence: CASSEARGPPYEQYF. Full variable domain (remainder filled in from reference TRBV2 and TRBJ2-7): EPEVTQTPSHQVTQMGQEVILRCVPISNHLYFYWYRQILGQKVEFLVSFYNNEISEKSEIFDDQFSVERPDGSNFTLKIRSTKLEDSAMYFCASSEARGPPYEQYFGPGTRLTVT.

The gene calls are TRBV5-4 and TRBJ2-5; no clear D gene. The V end was cut by 0 bases, the J end by 1 base, with 7 bases between. Germline CDR1 is SGHNT and CDR2 is YYREEE (reference sequence). This CDR3 is 14 amino acids long. The CDR3 loop reads CASSLDLGQETQYF. The CDR3 nucleotides read TGTGCCAGCAGCTTGGATCTCGGCCAAGAGACCCAGTACTTC.

The chain recombines TRBV27 with TRBJ1-2; TRBD1 might be the D (6 bases). The CDR3 is made up of 14 amino acids. Trimming took 3 bases from V and 4 from J, leaving 12 bases between them. Looked up from germline, CDR1 is MNHEY and CDR2 is SMNVEV (reference sequence). CDR3 sequence reads: CASSFAGDAYGYTF. CDR3 coding DNA: TGTGCCAGCAGTTTTGCAGGGGACGCCTATGGCTACACCTTC.

This clone was seen once. This rearrangement joins TRBV27 to TRBJ2-3, with TRBD2 as a possible D gene (6 bases). This CDR3 contains 15 residues. The V gene's germline CDR1 is MNHEY and CDR2 SMNVEV (reference sequence). Trimming stripped 2 bases from V and 0 bases from J, with 9 bases between. CDR3 in amino acids: CASSLGGVSTDTQYF. CDR3 in DNA: TGTGCCAGCAGTTTAGGCGGGGTGAGCACAGATACGCAGTATTTT.

The rearrangement uses TRBV3-1 (or the pseudogene TRBV3-2) and TRBJ2-7; weak D call: TRBD2 (6 bases). CDR1 and CDR2 (germline): LGHDT, YNNKEL (reference sequence). The CDR3 contains 14 residues. With 3 bases removed from V and 2 bases from J, the gap between germline ends came to 11 bases. The CDR3 DNA reads as TGTGCCAGCAGCCACCCCAGACTAGCCTACGAGCAGTACTTC. Translated, it gives CASSHPRLAYEQYF.